Listed below are T cell receptor beta chains from one sample, sequenced in a study of T cells after yellow fever vaccination. TCRdb re-called the 5' RACE reads through MiXCR, storing one row per CDR3 protein. The sample lists roughly 300,000 distinct CDR3 sequences; 8% to 9.5% were seen once. Sequences were derived from PBMCs, sampled about 49 days after the first yellow fever vaccination. These receptors came from a young man who received the YFV17D yellow fever vaccine. The CDR3 runs from the conserved cysteine through the conserved F or W. D genes are given only for firm matches. Size is omitted from some rows. Given values are once, few, many or a class for expanded clones.

abundance,v_gene,j_gene,d_gene,CDR3nt,CDR3aa
many,TRBV4-3,TRBJ2-4,-,TGCGCCAGCAGCCAAGATGGGTCCTTTCTAGGGGCCAAAAACATTCAGTACTTC,CASSQDGSFLGAKNIQYF
-,TRBV6-5,TRBJ1-2,TRBD1,TGTGCCAACAGTTCAACAGGGGAATATGGCTACACCTTC,CANSSTGEYGYTF
-,TRBV12-3/TRBV12-4,TRBJ1-5,-,TGTGCCAGCAGTCCTACTATGAATCAGCCCCAGCATTTT,CASSPTMNQPQHF
-,TRBV7-3,TRBJ2-5,-,TGTGCCAGCAGCCCGAGGAGGGCGGGGGCAAACCAAGAGACCCAGTACTTC,CASSPRRAGANQETQYF
-,TRBV6-1,TRBJ2-1,-,TGTGCCAGCAGTCCATTCAGAGCCTTGTTTGGGAATGAGCAGTTCTTC,CASSPFRALFGNEQFF
-,TRBV30,TRBJ2-2,-,TGTGCCTGGAGTGTAGCCCCCGGAGTCACCGGGGAGCTGTTTTTT,CAWSVAPGVTGELFF
few,TRBV7-9,TRBJ1-2,-,TGTGCCAGCAGCCCGATGTATGGCTACACCTTC,CASSPMYGYTF
few,TRBV19,TRBJ1-2,-,TGTGCCAGTAGTATAGGACGGAGAACAGGCTACACCTTC,CASSIGRRTGYTF
many,TRBV12-3/TRBV12-4,TRBJ1-2,-,TGTGCCAGCAGTTCAAGGTTTGGCTACACCTTC,CASSSRFGYTF
-,TRBV3-1,TRBJ2-3,TRBD2,TGTGCCAGCAGCCAGGAGCGGGGGAGCACAGATACGCAGTATTTT,CASSQERGSTDTQYF
few,TRBV11-2,TRBJ1-2,-,TGTGCCAGCAGATACCGACAGGACGGTGGCTACACCTTC,CASRYRQDGGYTF
few,TRBV20-1,TRBJ1-2,-,TGCAGTGCCCGCGGTTGGAGCGCTAACTATGGCTACACCTTC,CSARGWSANYGYTF
many,TRBV5-5,TRBJ1-1,TRBD1,TGTGCCAGCAGCTGGACAGGGTTGAACACTGAAGCTTTCTTT,CASSWTGLNTEAFF
-,TRBV4-1,TRBJ2-4,TRBD1,TGCGCCAGCAGCCCTTGGACAGGGGTCGGTGGGGCCAAAAACATTCAGTACTTC,CASSPWTGVGGAKNIQYF